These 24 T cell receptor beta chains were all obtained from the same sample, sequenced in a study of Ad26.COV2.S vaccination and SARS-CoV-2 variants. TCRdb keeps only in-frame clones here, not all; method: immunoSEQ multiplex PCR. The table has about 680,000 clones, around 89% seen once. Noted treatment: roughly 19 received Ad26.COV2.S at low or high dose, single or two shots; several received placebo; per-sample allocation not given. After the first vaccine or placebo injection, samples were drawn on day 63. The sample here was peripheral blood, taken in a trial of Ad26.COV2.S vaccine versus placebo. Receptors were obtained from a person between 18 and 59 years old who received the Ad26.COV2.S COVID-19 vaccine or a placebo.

CDR3 nucleotide sequence: TGCAGCGTTGAAGGCGGATGGGGGGGCCGCGGCTACACCTTC. Translation: CSVEGGWGGRGYTF. The genes are TRBV29-1 and TRBJ1-2; a weak D match, TRBD1 (6 bases). V lost 1 base to trimming and J lost 8 bases, with 17 bases between them. Germline V gene data show CDR1 as SQVTM and CDR2 as ANQGSEA. The CDR3 sequence is 14 residues long.

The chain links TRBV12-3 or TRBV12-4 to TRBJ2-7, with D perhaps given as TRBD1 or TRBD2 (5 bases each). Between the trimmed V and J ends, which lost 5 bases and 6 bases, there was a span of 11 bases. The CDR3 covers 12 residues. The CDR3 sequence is CASSPGAREQYF. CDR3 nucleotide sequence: TGTGCCAGCAGTCCCGGGGCACGCGAGCAGTACTTC.

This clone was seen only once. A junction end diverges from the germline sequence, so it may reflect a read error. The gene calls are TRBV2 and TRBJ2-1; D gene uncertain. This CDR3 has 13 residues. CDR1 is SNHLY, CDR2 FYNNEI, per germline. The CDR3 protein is CGSTPEAYNEQFF. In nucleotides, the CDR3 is TGTGGCAGCACCCCTGAGGCCTACAATGAGCAGTTCTTC. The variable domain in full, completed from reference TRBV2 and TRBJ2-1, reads EPEVTQTPSHQVTQMGQEVILRCVPISNHLYFYWYRQILGQKVEFLVSFYNNEISEKSEIFDDQFSVERPDGSNFTLKIRSTKLEDSAMYFCGSTPEAYNEQFFGPGTRLTVL.

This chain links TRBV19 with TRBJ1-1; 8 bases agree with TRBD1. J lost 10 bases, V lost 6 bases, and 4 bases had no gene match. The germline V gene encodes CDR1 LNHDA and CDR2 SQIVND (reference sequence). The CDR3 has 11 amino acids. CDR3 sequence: CASSWTGRAFF. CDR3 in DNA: TGTGCCAGTAGCTGGACAGGGCGAGCTTTCTTT.

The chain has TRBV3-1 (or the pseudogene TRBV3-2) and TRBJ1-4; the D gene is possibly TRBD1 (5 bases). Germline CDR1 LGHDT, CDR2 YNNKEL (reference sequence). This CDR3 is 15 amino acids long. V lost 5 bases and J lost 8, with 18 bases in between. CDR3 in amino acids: CASSAGTRGGEKLFF. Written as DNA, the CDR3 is TGTGCCAGCAGCGCAGGGACCCGGGGTGGGGAAAAACTGTTTTTT.

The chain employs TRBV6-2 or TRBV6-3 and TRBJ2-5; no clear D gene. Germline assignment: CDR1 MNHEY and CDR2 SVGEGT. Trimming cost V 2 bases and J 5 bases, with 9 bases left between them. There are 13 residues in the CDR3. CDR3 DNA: TGTGCCAGCAGTTACCTGAGTTGGGAGACCCAGTACTTC. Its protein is CASSYLSWETQYF.

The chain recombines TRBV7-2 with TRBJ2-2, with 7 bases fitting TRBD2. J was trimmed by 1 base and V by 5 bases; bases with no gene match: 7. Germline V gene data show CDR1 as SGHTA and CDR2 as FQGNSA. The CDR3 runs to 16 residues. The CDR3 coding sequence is TGTGCCAGCAGCCCTAGTCCTAGCGGGAACACCGGGGAGCTGTTTTTT. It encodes CASSPSPSGNTGELFF.

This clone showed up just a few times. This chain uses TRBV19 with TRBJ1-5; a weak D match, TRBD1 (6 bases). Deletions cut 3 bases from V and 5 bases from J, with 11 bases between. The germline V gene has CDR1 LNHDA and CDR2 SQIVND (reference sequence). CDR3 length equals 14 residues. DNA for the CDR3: TGTGCCAGTAGTATTTGGGAGGGGGATCAGCCCCAGCATTTT. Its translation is CASSIWEGDQPQHF. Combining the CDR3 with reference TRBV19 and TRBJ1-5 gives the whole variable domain DGGITQSPKYLFRKEGQNVTLSCEQNLNHDAMYWYRQDPGQGLRLIYYSQIVNDFQKGDIAEGYSVSREKKESFPLTVTSAQKNPTAFYLCASSIWEGDQPQHFGDGTRLSIL.

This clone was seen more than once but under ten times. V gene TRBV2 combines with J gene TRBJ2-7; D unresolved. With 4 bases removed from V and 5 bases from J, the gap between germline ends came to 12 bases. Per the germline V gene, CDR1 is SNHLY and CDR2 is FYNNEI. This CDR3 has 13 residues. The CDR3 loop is CASSGDLRDEQYF. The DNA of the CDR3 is TGTGCCAGCAGTGGCGACCTCCGGGACGAGCAGTACTTC.

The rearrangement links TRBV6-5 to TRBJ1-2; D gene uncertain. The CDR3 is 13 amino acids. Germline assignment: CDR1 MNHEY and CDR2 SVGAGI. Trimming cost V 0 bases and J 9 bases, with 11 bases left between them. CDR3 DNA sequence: TGTGCCAGCAGTTACTCGTCTTTACAGCGCTACACCTTC. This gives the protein CASSYSSLQRYTF.

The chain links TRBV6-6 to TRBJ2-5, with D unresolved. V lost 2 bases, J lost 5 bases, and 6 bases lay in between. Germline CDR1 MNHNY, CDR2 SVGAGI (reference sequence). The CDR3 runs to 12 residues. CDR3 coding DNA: TGTGCCAGCAGTTACCCCTCGGAGACCCAGTACTTC. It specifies CASSYPSETQYF.

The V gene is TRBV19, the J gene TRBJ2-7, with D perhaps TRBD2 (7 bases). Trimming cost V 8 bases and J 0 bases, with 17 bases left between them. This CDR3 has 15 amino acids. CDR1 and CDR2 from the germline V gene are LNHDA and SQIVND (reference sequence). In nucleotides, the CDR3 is TGTGCCAGTTCATCTGGGGGAGGGGGCTCCTACGAGCAGTACTTC. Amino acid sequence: CASSSGGGGSYEQYF.

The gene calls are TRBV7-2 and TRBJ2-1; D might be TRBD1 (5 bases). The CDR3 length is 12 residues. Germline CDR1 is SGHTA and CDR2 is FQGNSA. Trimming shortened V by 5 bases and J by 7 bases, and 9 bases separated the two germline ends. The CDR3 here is CASSPRVNEQFF. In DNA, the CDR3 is TGTGCCAGCAGCCCCAGGGTGAATGAGCAGTTCTTC.

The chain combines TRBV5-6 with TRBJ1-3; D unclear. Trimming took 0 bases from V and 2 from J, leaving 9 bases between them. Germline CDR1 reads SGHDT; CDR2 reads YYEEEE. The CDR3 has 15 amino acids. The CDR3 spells CASSLVGRAGNTIYF. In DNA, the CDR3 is TGTGCCAGCAGCTTGGTTGGGAGGGCTGGAAACACCATATATTTT.

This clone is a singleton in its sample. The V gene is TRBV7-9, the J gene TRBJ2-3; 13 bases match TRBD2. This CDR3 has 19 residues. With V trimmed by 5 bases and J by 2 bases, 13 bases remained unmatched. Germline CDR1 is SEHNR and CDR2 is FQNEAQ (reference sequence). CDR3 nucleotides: TGTGCCAGCAGCCCGCGGACTAGCGGGGGTTTTAGGTACACAGATACGCAGTATTTT. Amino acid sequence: CASSPRTSGGFRYTDTQYF.

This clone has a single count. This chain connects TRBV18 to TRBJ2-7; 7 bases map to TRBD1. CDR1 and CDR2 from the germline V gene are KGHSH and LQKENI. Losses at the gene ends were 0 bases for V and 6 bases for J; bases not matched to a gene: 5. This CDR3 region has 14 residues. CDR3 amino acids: CASSPPAYRGEQYF. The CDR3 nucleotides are TGTGCCAGCTCACCACCTGCATACAGGGGCGAGCAGTACTTC.

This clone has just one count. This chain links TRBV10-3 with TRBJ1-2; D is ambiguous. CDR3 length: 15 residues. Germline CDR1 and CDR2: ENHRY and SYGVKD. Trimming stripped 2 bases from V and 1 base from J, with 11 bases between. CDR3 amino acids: CAISEGRFINYGYTF. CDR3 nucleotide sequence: TGTGCCATCAGTGAGGGCAGGTTCATTAACTATGGCTACACCTTC.

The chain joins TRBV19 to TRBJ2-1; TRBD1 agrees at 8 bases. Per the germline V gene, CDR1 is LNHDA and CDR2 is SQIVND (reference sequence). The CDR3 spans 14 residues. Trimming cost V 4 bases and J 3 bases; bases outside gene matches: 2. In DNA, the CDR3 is TGTGCCAGTAGTACGGACAGGGACTACAATGAGCAGTTCTTC. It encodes CASSTDRDYNEQFF.

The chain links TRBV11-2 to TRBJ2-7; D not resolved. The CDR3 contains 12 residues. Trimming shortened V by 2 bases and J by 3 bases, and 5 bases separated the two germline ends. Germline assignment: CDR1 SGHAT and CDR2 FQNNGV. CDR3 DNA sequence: TGTGCCAGCAGCTTAAAAGGCTACGAGCAGTACTTC. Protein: CASSLKGYEQYF.

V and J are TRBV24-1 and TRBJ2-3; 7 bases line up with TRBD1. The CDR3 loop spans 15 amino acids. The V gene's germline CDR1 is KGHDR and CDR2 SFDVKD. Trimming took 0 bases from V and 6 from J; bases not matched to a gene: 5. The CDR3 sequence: CATSDLGRGKDTQYF. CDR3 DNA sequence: TGTGCCACCAGTGATTTGGGCAGGGGGAAGGATACGCAGTATTTT.

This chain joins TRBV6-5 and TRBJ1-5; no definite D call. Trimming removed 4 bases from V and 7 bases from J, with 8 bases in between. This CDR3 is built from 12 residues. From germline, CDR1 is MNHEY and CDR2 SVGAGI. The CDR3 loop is CASSSSWQPQHF. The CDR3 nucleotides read TGTGCCAGCAGTTCCTCTTGGCAGCCCCAGCATTTT.

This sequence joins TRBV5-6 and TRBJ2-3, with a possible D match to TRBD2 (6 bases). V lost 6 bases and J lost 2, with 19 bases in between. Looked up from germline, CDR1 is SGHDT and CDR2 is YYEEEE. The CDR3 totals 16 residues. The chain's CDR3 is CASTFMGGDFTDTQYF. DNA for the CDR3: TGTGCCAGCACGTTCATGGGGGGAGACTTCACAGATACGCAGTATTTT.

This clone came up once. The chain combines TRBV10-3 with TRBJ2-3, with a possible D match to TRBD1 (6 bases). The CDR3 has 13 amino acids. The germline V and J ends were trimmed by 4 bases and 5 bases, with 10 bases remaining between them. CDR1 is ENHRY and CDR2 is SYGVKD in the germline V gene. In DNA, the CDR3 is TGTGCCATCAGTGCCACAGGGAAAGATACGCAGTATTTT. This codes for CAISATGKDTQYF.

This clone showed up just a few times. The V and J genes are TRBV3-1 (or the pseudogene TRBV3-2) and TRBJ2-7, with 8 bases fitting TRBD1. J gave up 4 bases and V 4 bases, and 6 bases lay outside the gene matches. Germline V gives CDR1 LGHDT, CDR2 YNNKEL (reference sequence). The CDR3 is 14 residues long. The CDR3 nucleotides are TGTGCCAGCAGCCCTGGACAGGGAAGGTACGAGCAGTACTTC. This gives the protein CASSPGQGRYEQYF.